Here is one T cell receptor (beta chain) with its context. These data originate in a study of blood T cell repertoires in COVID-19. Assay: immunoSEQ multiplex PCR; the TCRdb copy retains only in-frame clones and omits some. The sample consists of some 230,000 clones, just under 85% of them appearing once. V was cut by 4 bases and J by 6 bases, with 21 bases left in between. Germline-derived CDR1 and CDR2 are SNHLY and FYNNEI. This CDR3 region has 16 residues. Recovered participants had two consecutive negative NP/OP PCR tests, healthcare professional clearance, or symptom resolution. Sequenced material: PBMCs or T cells enriched from blood (not recorded which). The source is a middle-aged man who had recovered from COVID-19. V and J are TRBV2 and TRBJ1-1; D perhaps matches TRBD1 (5 bases). This CDR3 reads CASSVTPRVGNPEAFF. CDR3 coding DNA: TGTGCCAGCAGTGTGACCCCCAGGGTTGGGAATCCTGAAGCTTTCTTT.